This paragraph reports one T cell receptor (beta chain). The V segment lost 5 bases and the J segment 6 bases; nucleotides outside the gene matches: 9. The germline V gene has CDR1 SGHTA and CDR2 FQGNSA. This CDR3 contains 15 residues. Data came from immunoSEQ multiplex PCR; TCRdb stores just in-frame clones and leaves some out. The table has under 200,000 clones, 70% to 80% seen once; the top ten hold around 8%. This record belongs to a study of blood T cell repertoires in COVID-19. V gene TRBV7-2 combines with J gene TRBJ2-4; TRBD1 aligns across 8 bases. Sequenced material: peripheral blood. The origin of this receptor is a woman in her fifties or sixties with COVID-19, enrolled during active disease. The CDR3 here is CASSHRDRLVNIQYF. The CDR3 bases are TGTGCCAGCAGCCACCGGGACAGGCTCGTAAACATTCAGTACTTC.